This section outlines one T cell receptor (beta chain) sequence together with its context. The antigen remains unidentified. The data derive from a study of T cells in Graves' hyperthyroidism and ophthalmopathy. General study findings and limits: Researchers found most expanded thyroid clonotypes above 0.001 in blood as well.

Template material for amplifying TCR beta CDR3 regions consisted of RNA transcripts. Researchers ran a first-round RT-PCR on the TCR CDR3 using the HTBI primer set. TCRdb analysed the multiplex PCR reads with MiXCR anew, one entry per CDR3 protein. The sample has about 540,000 distinct CDR3 sequences; roughly 50% are singletons. This CDR3 is built from 14 residues. Per germline, CDR1 SEHNR and CDR2 FQNEAQ (reference sequence). Trimming took 5 bases from V and 3 from J; bases not matched to a gene: 7. The TCR was taken from a young woman with Graves' hyperthyroidism. The rearrangement joins TRBV7-9 to TRBJ2-7, with 7 nucleotides matching TRBD1. Sample: peripheral blood or thyroid tissue (not recorded which). This CDR3 is CASSRQGIDYEQYF. CDR3 coding DNA: TGTGCCAGCAGCCGACAGGGCATAGACTACGAGCAGTACTTC. Based on the CDR3 plus reference TRBV7-9 and TRBJ2-7, the full variable domain is DTGVSQNPRHKITKRGQNVTFRCDPISEHNRLYWYRQTLGQGPEFLTYFQNEAQLEKSRLLSDRFSAERPKGSFSTLEIQRTEQGDSAMYLCASSRQGIDYEQYFGPGTRLTVT.